The rows below give T cell receptor beta chains drawn from one sample of a study of blood T cell repertoires in COVID-19. Libraries were prepared by immunoSEQ multiplex PCR; TCRdb keeps only in-frame clonotypes and omits some of them. Of 200,000 or so clones in the sample, roughly 87% were seen once. Sequencing input: peripheral blood. Source of these receptors: a man in his forties with active or convalescent COVID-19. Each CDR3 is given with its conserved first and last residue. D genes are given only for firm matches. Some rows mark clone size as missing; the rest say once, few, many or name a class of expanded clone.

NA	TRBD1	TRBJ1-2	TRBV27	CASRRQGGGYTF	TGTGCCAGCCGACGACAGGGGGGTGGCTACACCTTC
NA	NA	TRBJ2-2	TRBV28	CASSTTGTISGELFF	TGTGCCAGCAGTACGACCGGGACAATCTCCGGGGAGCTGTTTTTT
NA	NA	TRBJ2-3	TRBV19	CASSPYNTDTQYF	TGTGCCAGTAGTCCGTATAACACAGATACGCAGTATTTT
NA	NA	TRBJ2-5	TRBV3-1/TRBV3-2	CASSQDPRGLRKETQYF	TGTGCCAGCAGCCAAGATCCGCGGGGCTTAAGGAAAGAGACCCAGTACTTC
NA	TRBD2	TRBJ2-3	TRBV19	CASKEERGSTDTQYF	TGTGCCAGTAAAGAAGAGCGGGGGAGCACAGATACGCAGTATTTT
NA	NA	TRBJ2-7	TRBV4-2	CASSHSVAGDYEQYF	TGTGCCAGCAGCCATTCAGTGGCAGGGGACTACGAGCAGTACTTC
NA	NA	TRBJ1-1	TRBV7-9	CASQSQGNTEAFF	TGTGCCAGCCAGAGCCAGGGGAACACTGAAGCTTTCTTT
once	NA	TRBJ1-2	TRBV5-4	CASTRDNYGYTF	TGTGCCAGCACCCGGGATAACTATGGCTACACCTTC
once	TRBD1	TRBJ2-5	TRBV5-4	CASTKWGLGRGYQETQYF	TGTGCCAGCACCAAATGGGGGCTCGGCAGGGGGTACCAAGAGACCCAGTACTTC
NA	NA	TRBJ2-1	TRBV14	CASSQGWAGTNEQFF	TGTGCCAGCAGCCAAGGATGGGCCGGTACGAATGAGCAGTTCTTC
NA	NA	TRBJ2-5	TRBV4-1	CASSQAAGLLGETQYF	TGCGCCAGCAGCCAAGCGGCGGGCCTCCTAGGGGAGACCCAGTACTTC
NA	TRBD2	TRBJ2-1	TRBV6-2/TRBV6-3	CASSRGTSDASSYNEQFF	TGTGCCAGCAGCCGAGGGACTAGCGACGCCAGCTCCTACAATGAGCAGTTCTTC
NA	NA	TRBJ1-1	TRBV6-5	CASSYAAGNTEAFF	TGTGCCAGCAGTTACGCCGCGGGGAACACTGAAGCTTTCTTT
NA	TRBD1	TRBJ1-1	TRBV27	CASRGQGNTEAFF	TGTGCCAGCAGGGGACAGGGCAACACTGAAGCTTTCTTT
NA	NA	TRBJ2-6	TRBV9	CASSVGAGSGANVLTF	TGTGCCAGCAGCGTGGGGGCAGGGTCTGGGGCCAACGTCCTGACTTTC
NA	NA	TRBJ1-2	TRBV15	CATSRDGKREGGGYTF	TGTGCCACCAGCAGAGATGGGAAAAGGGAGGGTGGTGGCTACACCTTC
NA	NA	TRBJ1-1	TRBV11-2	CASSLGRGGSTEAFF	TGTGCCAGCAGCTTAGGTCGGGGGGGAAGCACTGAAGCTTTCTTT
NA	NA	TRBJ1-5	TRBV28	CASSLFTGLGQPQHF	TGTGCCAGCAGCCTCTTCACAGGGCTTGGTCAGCCCCAGCATTTT
NA	NA	TRBJ2-3	TRBV18	CASSPAGLRLDTQYF	TGTGCCAGCTCACCCGCCGGGTTGCGTTTAGATACGCAGTATTTT
NA	NA	TRBJ2-5	TRBV19	CASSIDGTPSYQETQYF	TGTGCCAGTAGTATAGACGGGACACCTTCTTACCAAGAGACCCAGTACTTC
NA	TRBD1	TRBJ1-2	TRBV29-1	CSVSTGGQEVYTF	TGCAGCGTTTCTACAGGGGGACAGGAGGTCTACACCTTC
NA	TRBD2	TRBJ2-1	TRBV27	CASSRGTSGSYNEQFF	TGTGCCAGCAGTCGGGGGACTAGCGGCTCCTACAATGAGCAGTTCTTC
NA	NA	TRBJ1-1	TRBV12-3/TRBV12-4	CASTPTANTEAFF	TGTGCCAGCACCCCGACAGCGAACACTGAAGCTTTCTTT
NA	NA	TRBJ1-2	TRBV28	CASSLLTPDSRNGYTF	TGTGCCAGCAGTCTCCTCACCCCAGACAGCCGGAATGGCTACACCTTC
NA	NA	TRBJ2-5	TRBV6-5	CASSYSGAQYF	TGTGCCAGCAGTTACTCGGGAGCCCAGTACTTC
NA	TRBD1	TRBJ2-7	TRBV5-4	CASSLDRGRYEQYF	TGTGCCAGCAGCTTGGACAGGGGGCGTTACGAGCAGTACTTC